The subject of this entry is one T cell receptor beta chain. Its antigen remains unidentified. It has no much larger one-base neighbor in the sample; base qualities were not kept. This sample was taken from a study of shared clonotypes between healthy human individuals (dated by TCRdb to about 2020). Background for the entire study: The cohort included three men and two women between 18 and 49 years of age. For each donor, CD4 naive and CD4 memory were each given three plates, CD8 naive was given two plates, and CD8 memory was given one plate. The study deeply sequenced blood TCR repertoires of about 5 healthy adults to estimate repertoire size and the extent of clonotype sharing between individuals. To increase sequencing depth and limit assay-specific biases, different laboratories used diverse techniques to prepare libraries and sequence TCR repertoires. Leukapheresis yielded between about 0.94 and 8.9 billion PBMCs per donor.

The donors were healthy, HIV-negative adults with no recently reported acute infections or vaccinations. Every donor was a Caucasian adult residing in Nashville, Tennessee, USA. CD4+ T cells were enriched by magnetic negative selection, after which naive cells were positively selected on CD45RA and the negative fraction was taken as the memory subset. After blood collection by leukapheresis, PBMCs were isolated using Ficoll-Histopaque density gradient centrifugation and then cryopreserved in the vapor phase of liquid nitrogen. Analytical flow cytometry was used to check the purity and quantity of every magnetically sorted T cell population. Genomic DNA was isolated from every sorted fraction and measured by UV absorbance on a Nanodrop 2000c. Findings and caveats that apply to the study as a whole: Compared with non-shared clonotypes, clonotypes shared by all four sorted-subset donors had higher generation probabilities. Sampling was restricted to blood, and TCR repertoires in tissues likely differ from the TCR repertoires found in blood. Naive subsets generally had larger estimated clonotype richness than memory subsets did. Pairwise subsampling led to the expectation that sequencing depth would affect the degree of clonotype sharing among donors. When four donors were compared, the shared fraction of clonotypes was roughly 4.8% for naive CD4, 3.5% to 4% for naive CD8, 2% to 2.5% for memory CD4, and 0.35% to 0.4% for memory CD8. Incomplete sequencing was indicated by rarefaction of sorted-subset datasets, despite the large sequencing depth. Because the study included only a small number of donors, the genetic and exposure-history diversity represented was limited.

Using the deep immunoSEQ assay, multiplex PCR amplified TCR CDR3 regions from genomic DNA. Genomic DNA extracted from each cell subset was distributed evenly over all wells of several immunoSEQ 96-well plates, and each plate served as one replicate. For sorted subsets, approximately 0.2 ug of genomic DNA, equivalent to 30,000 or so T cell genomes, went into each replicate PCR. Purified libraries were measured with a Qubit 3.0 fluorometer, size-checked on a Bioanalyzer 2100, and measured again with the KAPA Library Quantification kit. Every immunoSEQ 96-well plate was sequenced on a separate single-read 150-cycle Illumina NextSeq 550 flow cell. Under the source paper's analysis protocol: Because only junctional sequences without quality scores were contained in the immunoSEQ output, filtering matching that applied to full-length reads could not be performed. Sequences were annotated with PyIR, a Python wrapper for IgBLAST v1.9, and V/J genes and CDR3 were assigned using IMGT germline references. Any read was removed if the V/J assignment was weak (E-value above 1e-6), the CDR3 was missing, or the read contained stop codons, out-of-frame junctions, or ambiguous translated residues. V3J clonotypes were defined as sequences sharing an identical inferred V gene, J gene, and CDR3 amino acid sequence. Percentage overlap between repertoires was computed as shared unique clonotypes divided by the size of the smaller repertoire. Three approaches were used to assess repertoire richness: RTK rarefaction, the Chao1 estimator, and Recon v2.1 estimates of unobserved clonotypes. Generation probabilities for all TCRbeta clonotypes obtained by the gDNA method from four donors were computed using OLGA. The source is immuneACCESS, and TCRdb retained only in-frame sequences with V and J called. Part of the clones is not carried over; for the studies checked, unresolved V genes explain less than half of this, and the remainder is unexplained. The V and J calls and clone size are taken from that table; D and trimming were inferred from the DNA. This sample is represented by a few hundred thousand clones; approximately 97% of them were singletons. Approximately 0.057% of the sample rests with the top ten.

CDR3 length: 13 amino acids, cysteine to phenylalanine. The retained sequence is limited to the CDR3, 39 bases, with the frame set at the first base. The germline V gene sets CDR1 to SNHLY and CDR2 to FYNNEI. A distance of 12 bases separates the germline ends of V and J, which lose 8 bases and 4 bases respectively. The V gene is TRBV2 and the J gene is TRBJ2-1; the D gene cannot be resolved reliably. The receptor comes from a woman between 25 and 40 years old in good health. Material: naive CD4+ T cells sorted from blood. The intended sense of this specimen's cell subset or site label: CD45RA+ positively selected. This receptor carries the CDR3 CASGPSVYNEQFF. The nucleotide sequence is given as TGTGCCAGCGGACCGTCGGTGTACAATGAGCAGTTCTTC.